The source of this TCR beta chain is a study of T cell responses to AZD1222 COVID-19 vaccine. The study, taken as a whole, reports: Among vaccine-associated CD4 TCRs, coverage spanned spike, with dominance at 160-218 and 743-854. Just a handful of AZD1222 recipients tested seropositive at baseline. Reportedly, nearly half the spike-specific TCRs target unmutated variant regions.

TCRdb keeps only in-frame clones here, not all; method: immunoSEQ multiplex PCR. The sample yields fewer than 150,000 clones, 75% to 90% seen once. Germline V gives CDR1 LNHDA, CDR2 SQIVND (reference sequence). Trimming took off 1 base at V and 1 base at J, with 8 bases between the two ends. CDR3 size: 15 residues. Remarks on this clone: The antigen is unknown.

Pooled samples include second doses given at about 4 or 12 weeks. This clonotype was sampled from an adult who received the AZD1222 COVID-19 vaccine. The gene calls are TRBV19 and TRBJ2-4; D might be TRBD1 or TRBD2, each matching 5 bases. Material: peripheral blood, obtained 28 days after the second AZD1222 dose. This CDR3 is CASSIVEGAKNIQYF. In DNA form, the CDR3 reads TGTGCCAGTAGTATAGTTGAGGGGGCCAAAAACATTCAGTACTTC.